This T cell receptor beta chain comes out of a study of CD8 T cells in Susac syndrome. Broader study findings: The number of individuals included in the study's TCR sequencing and HLA analysis was acknowledged as relatively small.

Sequencing targeted TCR beta in T cells from blood (CD8+ and CD4+). Negative isolation was used for CD8+ and CD4+ T cells, and FACS enrichment was applied to TEMRA cells. V lost 5 bases, J lost 4 bases, and 1 base stayed unmatched. The CDR3 extends over 12 amino acids. Roughly 0.45 to 1 ug RNA was reverse transcribed with random hexamers. TCR beta CDR3 was amplified by immunoSEQ covering 54 Vbeta and 13 Jbeta. In TCRdb, the immunoSEQ multiplex PCR reads were re-called with MiXCR into one record per CDR3 protein. The profile shows around 71,000 distinct CDR3 sequences, 96% of them singletons. Concerning this clonotype: The antigen is undetermined.

The material sequenced was CD4+ T cells from PBMCs. The TCR was taken from a human donor with multiple sclerosis. The chain couples TRBV12-3 or TRBV12-4 to TRBJ1-1; 7 bases fit TRBD1. CDR3 amino acids: CASSRDSTEAFF. CDR3 coding DNA: TGTGCCAGCAGTAGGGACAGCACTGAAGCTTTCTTT.